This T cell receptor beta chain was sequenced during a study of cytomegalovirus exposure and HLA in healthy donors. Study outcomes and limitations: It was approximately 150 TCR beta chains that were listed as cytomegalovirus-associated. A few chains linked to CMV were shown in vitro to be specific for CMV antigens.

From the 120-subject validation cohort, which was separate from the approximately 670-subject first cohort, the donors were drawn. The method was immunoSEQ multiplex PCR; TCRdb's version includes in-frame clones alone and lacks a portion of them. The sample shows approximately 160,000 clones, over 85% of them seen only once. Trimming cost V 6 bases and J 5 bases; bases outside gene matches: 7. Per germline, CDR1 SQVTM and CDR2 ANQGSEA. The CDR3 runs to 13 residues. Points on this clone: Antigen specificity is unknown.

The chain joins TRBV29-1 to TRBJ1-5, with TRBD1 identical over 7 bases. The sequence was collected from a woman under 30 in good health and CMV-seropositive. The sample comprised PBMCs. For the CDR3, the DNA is TGCAGCGTCGCAGGGGGGAACGATCAGCCCCAGCATTTT. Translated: CSVAGGNDQPQHF.